Here is one T cell receptor (beta chain) with its context. The antigen remains unidentified. The protocol was immunoSEQ multiplex PCR, while the TCRdb copy is restricted to in-frame clones and leaves out a portion. The repertoire includes roughly 56,000 clones, more than 75% of them detected once, and roughly 5.4% sits in the top ten. Per germline, CDR1 MDHEN and CDR2 SYDVKM. The CDR3 has 16 residues. V was clipped by 4 bases and J by 0 bases; unmatched bases: 8. The data derive from a study of PD-1 blockade in classical Hodgkin lymphoma. General study results and limits: The diversity seen at baseline in complete responders resembled that of newly diagnosed patients. Newly diagnosed patients reportedly trailed healthy donors in baseline TCR diversity.

Relapses following autologous stem cell transplantation were seen in all patients, with brentuximab vedotin exposure varying. Best response was recorded as complete response, partial response or progressive disease. This TCR derives from a human donor with classical Hodgkin lymphoma. The genes are TRBV28 and TRBJ2-5; 7 bases match TRBD1. The sequencing here drew on peripheral blood mononuclear cells (PBMCs), taken before the second cycle of nivolumab. The CDR3 coding sequence is TGTGCCAGCAGTTCTCAAGGGGGCAGACACCAAGAGACCCAGTACTTC. It translates to CASSSQGGRHQETQYF.